The T cell receptor (beta chain) described here comes from a study of shared clonotypes between healthy human individuals. Study-level findings and limits: The study found roughly 5% of naive CD4 clonotypes shared across several donors. Lower generation probabilities were found for non-shared clonotypes than for those shared by all four donors.

For this clone: Its specificity is unknown.

The CDR3 has 15 amino acids. V dropped 2 bases and J dropped 4; count of bases not matched to a gene: 6. Germline V gene lookup returns CDR1 MGHRA and CDR2 YSYEKL. The assay was run at deep level. The method was immunoSEQ multiplex PCR; TCRdb's version includes in-frame clones alone and lacks a portion of them. This sample has about 600,000 clones; around 97% occur once, and the top ten carry 0.055% to 0.07%. The chain is built from TRBV4-1 and TRBJ2-7; 9 positions agree with TRBD1. The sequenced material came from naive CD4+ T cells sorted from blood. Subset: CD45RA+ positively selected. This TCR came from a woman under 40 in good health. In DNA, the CDR3 is TGCGCCAGCAGCCAAATTGGGACAGGGAAGTACGAGCAGTACTTC. Protein sequence: CASSQIGTGKYEQYF.